The entry that follows covers one T cell receptor beta chain sequence. Its specificity is not known. This sample is drawn from a study of T-cell memory formation after mild COVID-19. Study results and limitations: Unconfirmed was the SARS-CoV-2 specificity of second-wave clones that peaked on day 37. Pre-infection memory harbored some responding clones, suggesting cross-reactive memory joined.

Using its own MiXCR run on the 5' RACE reads, TCRdb lists one record per CDR3 protein. The repertoire holds around 450,000 distinct CDR3 sequences, with roughly 20% as singletons. V was trimmed by 5 bases and J by 5 bases, leaving 14 bases between them. The germline V gene has CDR1 SGHAT and CDR2 FQNNGV. The CDR3 has 14 amino acids. The chain couples TRBV11-2 to TRBJ2-3; no reliable D call. The sequence came from an adult woman who had mild COVID-19 (a few samples of this study predate the infection). Cell type and time point are not known. Sequenced: PBMCs or a T cell subset sorted from them (not recorded which). The CDR3 region has the DNA TGTGCCAGCAGCGCCAGACCACTTAGAGATACGCAGTATTTT. As protein: CASSARPLRDTQYF.